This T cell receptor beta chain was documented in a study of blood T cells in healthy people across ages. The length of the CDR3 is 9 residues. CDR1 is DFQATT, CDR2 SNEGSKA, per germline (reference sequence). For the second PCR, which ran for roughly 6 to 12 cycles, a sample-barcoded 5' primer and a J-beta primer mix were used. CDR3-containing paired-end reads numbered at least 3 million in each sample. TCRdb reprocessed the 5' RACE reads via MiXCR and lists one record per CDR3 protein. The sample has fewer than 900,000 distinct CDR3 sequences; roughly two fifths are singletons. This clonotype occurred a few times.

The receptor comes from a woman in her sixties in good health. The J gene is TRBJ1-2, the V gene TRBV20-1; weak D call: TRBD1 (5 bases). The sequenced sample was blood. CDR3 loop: CSARDGYTF. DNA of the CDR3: TGCAGCGCCAGGGATGGCTACACCTTC.